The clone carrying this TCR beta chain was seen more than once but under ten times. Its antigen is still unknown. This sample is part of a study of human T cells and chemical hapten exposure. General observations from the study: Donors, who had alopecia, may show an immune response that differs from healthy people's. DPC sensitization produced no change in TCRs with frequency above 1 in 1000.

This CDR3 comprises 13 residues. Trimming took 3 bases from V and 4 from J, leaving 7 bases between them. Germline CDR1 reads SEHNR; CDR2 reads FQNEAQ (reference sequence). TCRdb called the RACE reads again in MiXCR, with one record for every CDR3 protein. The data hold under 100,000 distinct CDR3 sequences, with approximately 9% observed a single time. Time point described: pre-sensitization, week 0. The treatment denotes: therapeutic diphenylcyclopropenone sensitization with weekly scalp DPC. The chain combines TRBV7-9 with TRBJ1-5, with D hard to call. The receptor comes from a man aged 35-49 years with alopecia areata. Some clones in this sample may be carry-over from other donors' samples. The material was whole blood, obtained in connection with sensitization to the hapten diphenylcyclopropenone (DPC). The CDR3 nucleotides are TGTGCCAGCAGCTTTGGCCCAAATCAGCCCCAGCATTTT. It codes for CASSFGPNQPQHF.